This T cell receptor (beta chain) was identified in a study of identical twins. The germline V gene has CDR1 MNHEY and CDR2 SVGEGT. V shed 2 bases and J shed 0 bases, with 11 bases lying between them. CDR3 length equals 17 residues. This clonotype turned up a few times. Its target is unknown. A universal primer site arose from template switching, and cDNA bore unique molecular identifiers. TCRdb re-called the 5' RACE reads with MiXCR, one entry per CDR3 protein. The sample has over 200,000 distinct CDR3 sequences, more than 9% seen once; the top ten hold approximately 11%. Study results and limitations: There is a chance that invariant MAIT and iNKT cells partially muddied zero-insertion analyses. In cord blood, abundant beta clonotypes had fewer insertions; memory showed no trend.

The sequenced sample was memory T cells sorted from blood. The rearrangement joins TRBV6-2 or TRBV6-3 to TRBJ2-6, with D perhaps matching TRBD1 (5 bases). The source is a man over 45 in good health. CDR3 residues: CASSYGQGSSGANVLTF. CDR3 coding DNA: TGTGCCAGCAGTTACGGGCAGGGAAGCTCTGGGGCCAACGTCCTGACTTTC.